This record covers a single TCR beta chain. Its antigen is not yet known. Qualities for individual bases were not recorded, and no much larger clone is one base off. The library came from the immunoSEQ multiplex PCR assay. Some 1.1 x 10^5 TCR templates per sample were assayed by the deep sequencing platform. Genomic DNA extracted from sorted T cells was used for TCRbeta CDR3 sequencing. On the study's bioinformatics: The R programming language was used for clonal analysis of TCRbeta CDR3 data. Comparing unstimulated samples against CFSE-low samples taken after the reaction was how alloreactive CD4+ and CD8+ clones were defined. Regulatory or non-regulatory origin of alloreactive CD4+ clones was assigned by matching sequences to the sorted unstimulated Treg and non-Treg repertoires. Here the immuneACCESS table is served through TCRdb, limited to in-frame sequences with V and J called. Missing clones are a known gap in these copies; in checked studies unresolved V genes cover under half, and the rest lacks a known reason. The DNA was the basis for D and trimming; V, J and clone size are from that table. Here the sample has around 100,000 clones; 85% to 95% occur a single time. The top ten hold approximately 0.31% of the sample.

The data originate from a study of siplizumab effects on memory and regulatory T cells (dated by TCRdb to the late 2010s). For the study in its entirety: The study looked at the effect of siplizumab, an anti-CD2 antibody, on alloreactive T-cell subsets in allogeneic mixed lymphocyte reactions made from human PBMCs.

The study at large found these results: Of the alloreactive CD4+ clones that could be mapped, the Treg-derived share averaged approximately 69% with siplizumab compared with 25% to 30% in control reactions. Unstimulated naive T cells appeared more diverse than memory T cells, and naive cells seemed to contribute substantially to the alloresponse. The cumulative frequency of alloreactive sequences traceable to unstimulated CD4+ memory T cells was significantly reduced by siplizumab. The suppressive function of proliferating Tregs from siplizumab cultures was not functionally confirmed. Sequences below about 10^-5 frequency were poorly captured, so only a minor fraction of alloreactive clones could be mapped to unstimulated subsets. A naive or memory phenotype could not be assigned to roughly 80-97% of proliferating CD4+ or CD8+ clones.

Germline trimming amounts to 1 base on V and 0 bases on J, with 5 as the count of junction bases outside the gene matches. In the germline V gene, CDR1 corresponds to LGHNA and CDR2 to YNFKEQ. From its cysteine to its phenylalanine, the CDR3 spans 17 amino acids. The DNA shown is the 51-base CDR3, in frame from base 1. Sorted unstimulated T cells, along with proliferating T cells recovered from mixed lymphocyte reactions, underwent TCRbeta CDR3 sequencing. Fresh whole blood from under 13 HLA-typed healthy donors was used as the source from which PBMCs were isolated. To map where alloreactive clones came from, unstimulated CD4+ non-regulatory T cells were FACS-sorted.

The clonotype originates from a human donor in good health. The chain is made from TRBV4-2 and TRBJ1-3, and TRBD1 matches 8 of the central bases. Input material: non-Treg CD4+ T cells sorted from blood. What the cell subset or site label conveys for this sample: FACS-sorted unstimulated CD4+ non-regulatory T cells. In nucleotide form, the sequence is TGTGCCAGCAGCCAAGCCCAGACAGGGGTCTCTGGAAACACCATATATTTT. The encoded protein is CASSQAQTGVSGNTIYF.